The 10 T cell receptor beta chains given below trace back to one sample, sequenced in a study of cytomegalovirus exposure and HLA in healthy donors. Amplification used 60 Vbeta primers and 13 Jbeta primers. Here immunoSEQ multiplex PCR was the method, and the copy in TCRdb shows in-frame clones only, minus some. This sample's table has tens of thousands of clones. Sequences were obtained from PBMCs. Receptors were obtained from a woman in her 30s in good health and CMV-seronegative.

The chain uses TRBV7-2 and TRBJ2-3; 8 nucleotides agree with TRBD1. This CDR3 comprises 15 residues. The junction had 6 bases not matched to a gene; V was cut back by 5 bases and J by 2 bases. Germline CDR1 and CDR2: SGHTA and FQGNSA. CDR3 nucleotide sequence: TGTGCCAGCAGCCTTAGGACAGGGAACACAGATACGCAGTATTTT. Amino acids: CASSLRTGNTDTQYF.

The DNA of the CDR3 is TGTGCCAGTAGTATCGCGGGTAATCAGCCCCAGCATTTT. Translating gives CASSIAGNQPQHF. V and J are TRBV19 and TRBJ1-5; D not resolved. Germline loops: CDR1 LNHDA, CDR2 SQIVND (reference sequence). The CDR3 is 13 amino acids. V lost 3 bases to trimming and J lost 4 bases, with 7 bases between them.

The chain uses TRBV11-2 and TRBJ2-2; the match to TRBD2 covers 10 bases. V gave up 3 bases and J gave up 6 bases; unmatched junction bases: 4. Germline V gene sequence: CDR1 SGHAT, CDR2 FQNNGV. The length of the CDR3 is 15 residues. CDR3 sequence reads: CASSFLAGGSGELFF. CDR3 DNA sequence: TGTGCCAGCAGCTTTTTAGCGGGGGGCTCCGGGGAGCTGTTTTTT.

Remarks on this clone: This likely comes from a read error, as the CDR3 has no conserved phenylalanine or tryptophan at its end. The chain couples TRBV5-4 to TRBJ2-2; no reliable D call. Trimming pared 1 base from V and 0 bases from J, leaving 7 bases between. CDR3 length: 15 amino acids. Germline V CDR1 and CDR2: SGHNT, YYREEE (reference sequence). CDR3 bases: TGTGCCAGCAGCTTGAATGCCGCGAACACCGGGGAGCTGTTTTCT. This sequence encodes CASSLNAANTGELFS.

V gene TRBV19 combines with J gene TRBJ1-2; D is perhaps TRBD1 (5 bases). The CDR3 is 13 residues long. Germline-derived CDR1 and CDR2 are LNHDA and SQIVND (reference sequence). V lost 7 bases and J lost 4, with 13 bases in between. The DNA of the CDR3 is TGTGCCAGTAAAACCCAGGGAGGCTATGGCTACACCTTC. Translated: CASKTQGGYGYTF.

Of note for this clone: Mismatch with germline at one junction end may stem from a read error. This rearrangement joins TRBV30 to TRBJ2-3, with TRBD1 matching over 7 bases. Germline-derived CDR1 and CDR2 are GTSNPN and SVGIG (reference sequence). This CDR3 is built from 15 residues. CDR3 bases: TGTGCCGGGAGTGTTCGGACAGGTAGCACAGATAAGCAGTATTTT. The encoded protein is CAGSVRTGSTDKQYF. Combining the CDR3 with reference TRBV30 and TRBJ2-3 gives the whole variable domain SQTIHQWPATLVQPVGSPLSLECTVEGTSNPNLYWYRQAAGRGLQLLFYSVGIGQISSEVPQNLSASRPQDRQFILSSKKLLLSDSGFYLCAGSVRTGSTDKQYFGPGTRLTVL.

The CDR3 is CASSDSGGAWEQFF. DNA of the CDR3: TGTGCCAGCAGTGATAGCGGGGGGGCGTGGGAGCAGTTCTTC. V and J are TRBV6-1 and TRBJ2-1, with 11 nucleotides matching TRBD2. Germline trimming cut 3 bases from V and 10 bases from J; bases unmatched to any gene: 5. The CDR3 is 14 amino acids. Germline CDR1 is MNHNS and CDR2 is SASEGT.

CDR3 region: CASSELSGVPPQHF. The CDR3 bases are TGTGCCAGCAGTGAATTGTCCGGGGTCCCACCCCAGCATTTT. V usage is TRBV6-1 and J usage is TRBJ1-5; D gene uncertain. The CDR3 length is 14 residues. Germline V lookup: CDR1 MNHNS, CDR2 SASEGT. V shed 2 bases and J shed 10 bases, with 15 bases lying between them.

V gene TRBV5-1 combines with J gene TRBJ1-1; no clear D. V dropped 6 bases and J dropped 1 base, with 19 bases sitting between them. Germline V gives CDR1 SGHRS, CDR2 YFSETQ. The CDR3 loop spans 16 amino acids. The CDR3 region has the DNA TGCGCCAGCACCCCCCAAGAGTTGAACCCGAACACTGAAGCTTTCTTT. It translates to CASTPQELNPNTEAFF.

A note on this clone: At one boundary the junction diverges from the germline segment, which might be a read error. The V and J genes are TRBV4-1 and TRBJ2-3, with TRBD2 identical over 8 bases. This CDR3 is 14 amino acids long. Germline CDR1 is MGHRA and CDR2 is YSYEKL. DNA of the CDR3: TGCGCCAGCAGCCAAATAACTAGCGGAGATAAGCAGTATTTT. Its translation: CASSQITSGDKQYF.